This TCR beta chain was identified during a study of T cell responses to AZD1222 COVID-19 vaccine. Only one count was recorded for this clone. Data came from immunoSEQ multiplex PCR; TCRdb stores just in-frame clones and leaves some out. This table holds about 120,000 clones, roughly 90% found once. CDR3 length: 13 amino acids. Trimming left V 5 bases short and J 7 bases short, with 9 bases between. Looked up from germline, CDR1 is SGHNT and CDR2 is YENEEA. Source: peripheral blood, taken on day 0 of AZD1222 vaccination. The chain is built from TRBV11-3 and TRBJ1-6; no clear D. This clonotype originated in an adult in good health. Here the CDR3 reads CASSLRLNSPLHF. The CDR3 DNA is TGTGCCAGCAGCCTTAGACTCAATTCACCCCTCCACTTT.